One and the same sample provided the 30 T cell receptor beta chains below, sequenced in a study of metastatic and nonmetastatic thyroid tumors. Treatment of any kind had been given to no patient before thyroid surgery. MiXCR was used by TCRdb to re-call the PCR reads. In the table there are approximately 19,000 clones, around 19% of which are singletons. Source material: blood. The receptors stem from a female donor with papillary thyroid cancer or a benign thyroid nodule (not recorded which). Some clones in this sample may be carry-over from other donors' samples.

The V call is TRBV6-1, the J call TRBJ1-5; D perhaps matches TRBD1 (5 bases). This CDR3 spans 16 amino acids. V was clipped by 5 bases and J by 0 bases, with 14 bases between them. Per the germline V gene, CDR1 is MNHNS and CDR2 is SASEGT. The CDR3 region is CASSPRQSGSNQPQHF. The DNA for the CDR3 is TGTGCCAGCAGTCCAAGACAGTCGGGTAGCAATCAGCCCCAGCATTTT.

This clone has ten or more counts. The chain links TRBV20-1 to TRBJ1-5; no firm D call. Germline V CDR1 and CDR2: DFQATT, SNEGSKA (reference sequence). The CDR3 totals 14 residues. Trimming stripped 1 base from V and 2 bases from J, with 9 bases between. This CDR3 is CSARAGQGNQPQHF. The CDR3 nucleotides read TGCAGTGCTAGAGCCGGGCAGGGCAATCAGCCCCAGCATTTT.

This clone was counted many times. The chain employs TRBV29-1 and TRBJ2-1; 7 nucleotides line up with TRBD2. The trim removed 1 base at V and 7 bases at J, leaving 4 bases unmatched. The CDR3 sequence is 13 residues long. Germline CDR1 SQVTM, CDR2 ANQGSEA. This CDR3 is CSVEGRELNEQFF. The CDR3 coding sequence is TGCAGCGTTGAAGGGCGGGAGCTGAATGAGCAGTTCTTC.

There are many counts of this clone. This chain uses TRBV5-1 with TRBJ1-1; possibly TRBD1 for D (6 bases). Trimming pared 0 bases from V and 5 bases from J, leaving 8 bases between. CDR3 length: 13 amino acids. From germline, CDR1 is SGHRS and CDR2 YFSETQ. The CDR3 DNA reads as TGCGCCAGCAGCTTGGGACAGGCTACTGAAGCTTTCTTT. Encoded protein: CASSLGQATEAFF.

This clone was detected ten times or more. The V and J genes are TRBV20-1 and TRBJ1-1; a weak D match, TRBD1 (6 bases). The CDR3 loop spans 10 amino acids. Germline loops: CDR1 DFQATT, CDR2 SNEGSKA (reference sequence). The CDR3 reads CSQQGSSAFF. DNA for the CDR3: TGCAGCCAACAGGGCAGTTCAGCTTTCTTT.

This clone was detected many times. The chain links TRBV4-2 to TRBJ1-2; the D gene is possibly TRBD1 (5 bases). Germline V CDR1 and CDR2: LGHNA, YNFKEQ. Trimming removed 1 base at V and 3 bases at J, with 18 bases between. The CDR3 loop spans 17 amino acids. The CDR3 protein is CASSQALSQGRHYGYTF. The CDR3 DNA is TGTGCCAGCAGCCAAGCCCTCAGCCAGGGTAGACACTATGGCTACACCTTC.

The table lists this clone with many counts. The V and J genes are TRBV30 and TRBJ1-1; D is unresolved. The length of the CDR3 is 12 residues. The V gene's germline CDR1 is GTSNPN and CDR2 SVGIG (reference sequence). Trimming removed 4 bases from V and 7 bases from J, with 13 bases in between. The CDR3 loop is CAWKGSTGEAFF. DNA of the CDR3: TGTGCCTGGAAGGGAAGTACCGGTGAAGCTTTCTTT.

This clone is termed medium-sized. The chain has TRBV6-1 and TRBJ1-2; the D gene is possibly TRBD1 (5 bases). CDR1 is MNHNS and CDR2 is SASEGT in the germline V gene. Trimming pared 2 bases from V and 5 bases from J, leaving 15 bases between. The CDR3 length is 15 residues. DNA for the CDR3: TGTGCCAGCAGTGAATTAATTGGGGCCAGGTATGGCTACACCTTC. The encoded protein is CASSELIGARYGYTF.

The sample holds a few counts of this clone. The rearrangement links TRBV7-2 to TRBJ2-7; maybe TRBD1 (6 bases). CDR3 size: 15 residues. CDR1 is SGHTA and CDR2 is FQGNSA in the germline V gene. V was trimmed by 5 bases and J by 1 base, leaving 15 bases between them. Here the CDR3 reads CASSITDGTSYEQYF. Here the CDR3 DNA reads TGTGCCAGCAGCATTACGGACGGGACATCCTACGAGCAGTACTTC.

Concerning this clone itself: A clone one base away is much larger, so this may be a read error. The sample contains more than one DNA sequence encoding this CDR3. The chain is built from TRBV20-1 and TRBJ2-1, with 13 bases identical to TRBD2. The CDR3 covers 17 residues. Germline values: CDR1 DFQATT, CDR2 SNEGSKA (reference sequence). Losses at the gene ends were 3 bases for V and 2 bases for J; bases not matched to a gene: 7. CDR3: CSASPRTSGGPYNEQFF. The CDR3 DNA reads as TGCAGTGCTAGTCCCCGGACTAGCGGGGGTCCCTACAATGAGCAGTTCTTC.

This clone occurred many times. The chain carries TRBV3-1 and TRBJ2-7; 11 nucleotides line up with TRBD2. CDR3 length equals 17 residues. V lost 0 bases to trimming and J lost 4 bases; unmatched junction nucleotides: 8. Germline lookup yields CDR1 LGHDT and CDR2 YNNKEL (reference sequence). As DNA, the CDR3 is TGTGCCAGCAGCCAAGATCGAACTAGCGGGAGTAGGTACGAGCAGTACTTC. Translating gives CASSQDRTSGSRYEQYF.

A single count supports this clone. The genes are TRBV4-1 and TRBJ2-2; D may be TRBD1 (6 bases). With 6 bases removed from V and 10 bases from J, the gap between germline ends came to 18 bases. CDR3 length: 14 amino acids. CDR1 is MGHRA and CDR2 is YSYEKL in the germline V gene. CDR3 amino acids: CASSLGQFTAELFF. CDR3 DNA sequence: TGCGCCAGCAGTCTTGGACAGTTCACGGCGGAGCTGTTTTTT.

This chain links TRBV4-2 with TRBJ2-7; TRBD2 matches at 7 bases. Germline assignment: CDR1 LGHNA and CDR2 YNFKEQ. V was pared by 4 bases and J by 1 base, with 7 bases of the junction left unmatched. The length of the CDR3 is 15 residues. The CDR3 loop is CASSREGEGSYEQYF. CDR3 coding DNA: TGTGCCAGCAGCCGGGAGGGTGAAGGGTCCTACGAGCAGTACTTC.

The V call is TRBV25-1, the J call TRBJ2-2; D remains unclear. CDR1 is MGHDK, CDR2 SYGVNS, per germline. Trimming pared 8 bases from V and 6 bases from J, leaving 10 bases between. The CDR3 runs to 12 residues. The CDR3 loop reads CASSDPAGELFF. The CDR3 nucleotides are TGTGCCAGCTCCGACCCTGCCGGGGAGCTGTTTTTT.

This clone was found many times. The gene calls are TRBV2 and TRBJ1-5; 7 positions match TRBD1. CDR1 and CDR2 from the germline V gene are SNHLY and FYNNEI. This CDR3 has 13 residues. The junction had 3 bases not matched to a gene; V was cut back by 6 bases and J by 4 bases. The CDR3 loop reads CASRRTGNQPQHF. The CDR3 DNA sequence: TGTGCCAGCAGGAGGACAGGTAATCAGCCCCAGCATTTT.

This clone was recorded at least ten times. This chain connects TRBV18 to TRBJ1-5, with 10 bases fitting TRBD1. Germline loops: CDR1 KGHSH, CDR2 LQKENI. The CDR3 runs to 15 residues. Trimming took 3 bases from V and 5 from J; bases not matched to a gene: 4. The CDR3: CASSPPGTGDQPQHF. In DNA form, the CDR3 reads TGTGCCAGCTCACCCCCGGGGACAGGGGATCAGCCCCAGCATTTT.

This clone came up many times. The chain joins TRBV30 to TRBJ2-5, with D perhaps assigned TRBD1 or TRBD2 (5 bases each). Germline-derived CDR1 and CDR2 are GTSNPN and SVGIG (reference sequence). The V and J ends lost 5 bases and 3 bases respectively, with 19 bases between them. The CDR3 has 15 residues. CDR3 in DNA: TGTGCCTGGGACCAAAGATGGGGGAGAGAAGAGACCCAGTACTTC. It specifies CAWDQRWGREETQYF.

At least ten counts were recorded for this clone. The rearrangement links TRBV12-3 or TRBV12-4 to TRBJ1-1, with 12 positions matching TRBD1. V trimming: 6 bases; J trimming: 6 bases; junction bases outside the gene matches: 5. The CDR3 totals 14 residues. The CDR3, as DNA: TGTGCCAGCAGGCCCGGGACAGGGGGCTCTGAAGCTTTCTTT. It translates to CASRPGTGGSEAFF.

This clone was seen ten or more times. This sequence joins TRBV20-1 and TRBJ2-7; 9 bases agree with TRBD2. The germline CDR1 and CDR2 sequences are DFQATT and SNEGSKA (reference sequence). There are 17 residues in the CDR3. J gave up 3 bases and V 3 bases, and 15 bases lay outside the gene matches. CDR3 residues: CSASPAGLARSHYEQYF. In DNA form, the CDR3 reads TGCAGTGCTAGTCCGGCAGGACTAGCGAGAAGCCACTACGAGCAGTACTTC.

Within the sample, this clone is medium-sized (0.01 to 0.1%). The gene calls are TRBV7-2 and TRBJ2-7; D not resolved. The CDR3 runs 15 residues. Trimming removed 0 bases from V and 4 bases from J, with 13 bases in between. Looked up from germline, CDR1 is SGHTA and CDR2 is FQGNSA. The CDR3 sequence is CASSLAGSQTYEQYF. The DNA for the CDR3 is TGTGCCAGCAGCTTAGCCGGCTCTCAGACGTACGAGCAGTACTTC. The full variable domain, with the rest looked up from reference TRBV7-2 and TRBJ2-7, is GAGVSQSPSNKVTEKGKDVELRCDPISGHTALYWYRQSLGQGLEFLIYFQGNSAPDKSGLPSDRFSAERTGGSVSTLTIQRTQQEDSAVYLCASSLAGSQTYEQYFGPGTRLTVT.

Comment on this clone: At one of its ends the junction is not consistent with the germline gene, which may arise from a read error. The chain uses TRBV7-2 and TRBJ1-1; D is unclear. The CDR3 runs to 18 residues. CDR1 is SGHTA and CDR2 is FQGNSA in the germline V gene. The CDR3 sequence is CASTLRRDGEVGRFEAFF. Here the CDR3 DNA reads TGTGCCAGCACCTTACGCCGTGACGGGGAGGTCGGTCGCTTCGAAGCTTTCTTT.

On this clone itself: Since no conserved phenylalanine or tryptophan closes the CDR3, a read error is the likely cause. The chain carries TRBV19 and TRBJ1-2; D is uncertain. The length of the CDR3 is 12 residues. The germline gives CDR1 LNHDA, CDR2 SQIVND (reference sequence). CDR3 residues: CASTGLGYGYTL. Written as DNA, the CDR3 is TGTGCCAGTACTGGTCTGGGCTATGGATACACCTTA.

This clone was seen ten or more times. The J gene is TRBJ2-7, the V gene TRBV19; maybe TRBD1 (6 bases). Germline CDR1 LNHDA, CDR2 SQIVND (reference sequence). This CDR3 is 16 amino acids long. The V and J ends lost 2 bases and 3 bases respectively, with 17 bases between them. CDR3 sequence: CASSISHNRALYEQYF. The CDR3 nucleotides read TGTGCCAGTAGTATATCGCATAACAGGGCCCTCTACGAGCAGTACTTC. Full variable domain (rest looked up from reference TRBV19 and TRBJ2-7): DGGITQSPKYLFRKEGQNVTLSCEQNLNHDAMYWYRQDPGQGLRLIYYSQIVNDFQKGDIAEGYSVSREKKESFPLTVTSAQKNPTAFYLCASSISHNRALYEQYFGPGTRLTVT.

In this sample, this clone is medium-sized (0.01 to 0.1%). The chain combines TRBV28 with TRBJ1-3; the D is unclear. This CDR3 contains 15 residues. The V end lost 5 bases, the J end lost 4 bases, and 15 bases lay between the germline ends. From germline, CDR1 is MDHEN and CDR2 SYDVKM. CDR3 sequence (DNA): TGTGCCAGCAGTCCACCAGAGGGTTTAGGAAACACCATATATTTT. This translates into CASSPPEGLGNTIYF.

This clone was observed many times. The CDR3 reads CASSPWGSASYNEQFF. Written as DNA, the CDR3 is TGTGCCAGCAGCCCCTGGGGTAGCGCAAGCTACAATGAGCAGTTCTTC. This rearrangement joins TRBV5-6 to TRBJ2-1; possible D gene TRBD2, 5 bases. This CDR3 contains 16 residues. The germline V gene has CDR1 SGHDT and CDR2 YYEEEE. With 4 bases removed from V and 3 bases from J, the gap between germline ends came to 17 bases.

The chain couples TRBV27 to TRBJ1-1; D is possibly TRBD1 (5 bases). V was trimmed by 4 bases and J by 13 bases, leaving 25 bases between them. Germline V lookup: CDR1 MNHEY, CDR2 SMNVEV (reference sequence). The CDR3 is 15 amino acids. CDR3 coding DNA: TGTGCCAGCAGTTCGGATCCGGGACGTAGGACGCATGATTTCTTT. Translated: CASSSDPGRRTHDFF.

As for this clone: This CDR3 is also generated by other DNA sequences in the sample. V and J are TRBV2 and TRBJ1-1, with D unresolved. This CDR3 is built from 13 residues. The ends were cut back, 7 bases at V and 3 bases at J, with 12 bases in the middle. CDR1 and CDR2 (germline): SNHLY, FYNNEI. The CDR3 nucleotides read TGTGCCAGCACAGCACTAGAGGACACTGAAGCTTTCTTT. Amino acid sequence: CASTALEDTEAFF.

This clone was counted at least ten times. The rearrangement uses TRBV7-2 and TRBJ2-1; D remains unclear. V was shortened by 1 base and J by 1 base, with 5 bases between the two germline ends. Germline CDR1 reads SGHTA; CDR2 reads FQGNSA. This CDR3 has 14 amino acids. The CDR3 loop reads CASSLGKSYNEQFF. The CDR3 DNA sequence: TGTGCCAGCAGCTTAGGCAAATCCTACAATGAGCAGTTCTTC.

This clone is labeled as medium-sized. This chain connects TRBV12-3 or TRBV12-4 to TRBJ1-6, with D uncertain. The CDR3 has 12 amino acids. V was cut by 6 bases and J by 7 bases, with 7 bases left in between. CDR3 bases: TGTGCCAGCAGGTCGGGGAATTCACCCCTCCACTTT. It translates to CASRSGNSPLHF.

The table lists this clone with many counts. Here the CDR3 reads CASSLVMGGDYEQYF. DNA of the CDR3: TGTGCCAGCAGCTTAGTAATGGGGGGAGACTACGAGCAGTACTTC. The rearrangement uses TRBV7-2 and TRBJ2-7; possible D gene TRBD2, 6 bases. This CDR3 spans 15 amino acids. The V gene's germline CDR1 is SGHTA and CDR2 FQGNSA. Trimming left V 1 base short and J 3 bases short, with 13 bases between.